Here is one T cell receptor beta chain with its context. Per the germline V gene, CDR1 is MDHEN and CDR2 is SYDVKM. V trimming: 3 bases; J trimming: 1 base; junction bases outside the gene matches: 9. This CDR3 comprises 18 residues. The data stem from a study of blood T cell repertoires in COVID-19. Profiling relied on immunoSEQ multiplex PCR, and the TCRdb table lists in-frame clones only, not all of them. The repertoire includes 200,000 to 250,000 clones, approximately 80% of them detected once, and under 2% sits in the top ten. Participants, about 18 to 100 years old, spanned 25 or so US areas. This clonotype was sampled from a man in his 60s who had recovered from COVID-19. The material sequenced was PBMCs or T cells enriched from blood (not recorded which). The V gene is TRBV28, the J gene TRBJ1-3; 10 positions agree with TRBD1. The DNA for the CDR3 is TGTGCCAGCAGTTTGGGACAGGGGAAGGGGCAATCTGGAAACACCATATATTTT. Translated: CASSLGQGKGQSGNTIYF.